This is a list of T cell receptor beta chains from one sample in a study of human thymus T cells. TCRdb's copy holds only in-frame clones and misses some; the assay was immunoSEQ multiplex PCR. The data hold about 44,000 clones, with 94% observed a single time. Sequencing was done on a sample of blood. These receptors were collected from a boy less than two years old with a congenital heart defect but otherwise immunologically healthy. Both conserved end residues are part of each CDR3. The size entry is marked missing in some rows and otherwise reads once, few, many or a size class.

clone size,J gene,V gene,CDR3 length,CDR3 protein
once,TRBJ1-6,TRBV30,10,CAWSPTPLHF
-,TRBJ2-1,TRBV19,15,CASTSTSGAHNEQFF
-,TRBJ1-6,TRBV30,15,CAWSVVRGRNSPLHF
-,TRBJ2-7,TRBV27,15,CASSSQLGHTYEQYF
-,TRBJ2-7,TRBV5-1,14,CASSLVGGTYEQYF
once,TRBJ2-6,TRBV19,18,CASSIIGWEGKGANVLTF
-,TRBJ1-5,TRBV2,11,CASSEAEPQHF
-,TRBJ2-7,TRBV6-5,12,CASSDTSYEQYF
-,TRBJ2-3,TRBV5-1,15,CASSPYGSTTDTQYF
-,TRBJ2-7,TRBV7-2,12,CASSQSSYEQYF